These T cell receptor beta chains were read from a single sample in a study of T cell repertoires in cytomegalovirus infection. A single record per CDR3 protein comes from TCRdb applying MiXCR to the reads. Of 200,000 to 300,000 distinct CDR3 sequences listed, approximately 8.3% are singletons. Sequencing was performed on PBMCs. The receptor set was obtained from a human donor in good health (CMV status not recorded). Some clones in this sample may be carry-over from other donors' samples. Both conserved end residues are part of each CDR3. A D gene is named only where the DNA matches it firmly. Clone size is stated in some rows and not others, as once, few, many or a class when expanded.

clone size,D gene,J gene,CDR3 length,V gene,CDR3 protein,CDR3 DNA
many,.,TRBJ2-7,14,TRBV19,CASSIGRGAHEQYF,TGTGCCAGTAGTATTGGCAGGGGTGCTCACGAGCAGTACTTC
.,TRBD2,TRBJ2-5,17,TRBV7-2,CASSKRGLAGSQETQYF,TGTGCCAGCAGCAAACGGGGACTAGCGGGGTCACAAGAGACCCAGTACTTC
.,TRBD1,TRBJ1-5,13,TRBV19,CASSRDSLQPQHF,TGTGCCAGTAGTCGGGACAGTCTACAGCCCCAGCATTTT
.,.,TRBJ1-1,10,TRBV29-1,CSVLGVGAFF,TGCAGCGTTCTAGGGGTGGGAGCTTTCTTT
many,.,TRBJ2-2,15,TRBV7-2,CASSTRRGDTGELFF,TGTGCCAGCAGCACGAGGCGGGGAGACACCGGGGAGCTGTTTTTT
many,TRBD1,TRBJ1-6,16,TRBV7-2,CASSPQGAVGNSPLHF,TGTGCCAGCAGCCCACAGGGGGCGGTGGGGAATTCACCCCTCCACTTT
many,.,TRBJ2-7,15,TRBV7-2,CASSLTPSSSYEQYF,TGTGCCAGCAGCTTAACCCCTTCCTCCTCCTACGAGCAGTACTTC
many,.,TRBJ2-7,16,TRBV18,CASSPLLREVGGEQYF,TGTGCCAGCTCACCTCTCCTCCGGGAAGTGGGCGGCGAGCAGTACTTC
.,TRBD1,TRBJ1-5,16,TRBV19,CASTGTGGRGNQPQHF,TGTGCCAGTACCGGGACAGGGGGACGGGGCAATCAGCCCCAGCATTTT
few,.,TRBJ2-5,10,TRBV28,CASMAETQYF,TGTGCCAGCATGGCAGAGACCCAGTACTTC
many,TRBD1,TRBJ1-1,15,TRBV7-6,CASSPPGQVNTEAFF,TGTGCCAGCAGCCCACCGGGACAGGTTAACACTGAAGCTTTCTTT
few,.,TRBJ1-2,12,TRBV20-1,CSASTRIYGYTF,TGCAGTGCTAGCACCAGGATCTATGGCTACACCTTC
many,TRBD1,TRBJ2-3,14,TRBV6-2/TRBV6-3,CASRRTGRTDTQYF,TGTGCCAGCAGGCGGACAGGGCGCACAGATACGCAGTATTTT
once,TRBD1,TRBJ2-1,14,TRBV20-1,CSARGSGQHNEQFF,TGCAGTGCTAGAGGGTCGGGACAGCACAATGAGCAGTTCTTC
.,TRBD1,TRBJ2-7,15,TRBV6-2/TRBV6-3,CAQGTPGQAPYEQYF,TGTGCCCAGGGAACCCCGGGACAGGCACCCTACGAGCAGTACTTC
.,.,TRBJ2-7,14,TRBV12-3/TRBV12-4,CASSLSAVEDEQYF,TGTGCCAGCAGTTTAAGCGCAGTTGAGGACGAGCAGTACTTC
many,TRBD2,TRBJ2-1,17,TRBV4-2,CASSQDRGSGAYNEQFF,TGTGCCAGCAGCCAAGATCGGGGTAGCGGGGCCTACAATGAGCAGTTCTTC
many,.,TRBJ1-2,17,TRBV7-2,CASSSPTGNQGRNGYTF,TGTGCCAGCAGCTCACCAACGGGGAATCAGGGGAGGAATGGCTACACCTTC
many,.,TRBJ2-7,15,TRBV11-2,CASSLDRTSSYEQYF,TGTGCCAGCAGCTTAGACCGAACTAGCTCCTACGAGCAGTACTTC
many,.,TRBJ2-6,21,TRBV19,CASSRLRTAIEMRSGANVLTF,TGTGCCAGTAGTCGGTTGCGGACAGCCATTGAAATGCGCTCTGGGGCCAACGTCCTGACTTTC
few,.,TRBJ2-3,15,TRBV28,CASSVSGLNTDTQYF,TGTGCCAGCAGTGTCTCGGGACTTAACACAGATACGCAGTATTTT
few,TRBD1,TRBJ1-4,17,TRBV5-6,CASSFAGTGLGNEKLFF,TGTGCCAGCAGCTTCGCCGGGACAGGACTTGGGAATGAAAAACTGTTTTTT
many,TRBD2,TRBJ2-2,15,TRBV29-1,CSVPIGGGNTGELFF,TGCAGCGTACCCATAGGCGGGGGGAACACCGGGGAGCTGTTTTTT
many,.,TRBJ2-1,11,TRBV7-9,CASSLGGPKFF,TGTGCCAGCAGCTTGGGGGGGCCAAAGTTCTTC
many,.,TRBJ2-7,16,TRBV4-1,CASSRGWDKVSYEQYF,TGCGCCAGCAGCCGTGGTTGGGATAAGGTCTCCTACGAGCAGTACTTC
many,TRBD2,TRBJ2-1,19,TRBV7-6,CASSLKRSGPGGVRGEQFF,TGTGCCAGCAGCTTGAAGAGGTCGGGGCCCGGGGGGGTAAGGGGTGAGCAGTTCTTC
many,.,TRBJ1-5,16,TRBV28,CASSLWQGGSNQPQHF,TGTGCCAGCAGTTTATGGCAGGGAGGGAGCAATCAGCCCCAGCATTTT
many,TRBD1,TRBJ2-7,15,TRBV7-2,CASSLGGTGVYEQYF,TGTGCCAGCAGCTTAGGGGGGACAGGGGTGTACGAGCAGTACTTC
.,.,TRBJ1-5,15,TRBV28,CASRDLNSAHQPQHF,TGTGCCAGCAGGGACCTAAACAGCGCCCATCAGCCCCAGCATTTT
many,.,TRBJ2-5,14,TRBV7-3,CASSPTGMMETQYF,TGTGCCAGCAGCCCCACCGGGATGATGGAGACCCAGTACTTC
many,.,TRBJ2-2,16,TRBV28,CASSPSGAGLTGELFF,TGTGCCAGCAGTCCGTCGGGGGCTGGGCTCACCGGGGAGCTGTTTTTT
many,TRBD2,TRBJ2-1,17,TRBV6-5,CASRPATGLAAYNEQFF,TGTGCCAGCAGACCCGCCACGGGACTAGCGGCATACAATGAGCAGTTCTTC
many,TRBD2,TRBJ2-3,16,TRBV6-2/TRBV6-3,CASSYSGLAGADTQYF,TGTGCCAGCAGTTACTCGGGACTAGCGGGAGCAGATACGCAGTATTTT
few,.,TRBJ2-5,16,TRBV7-2,CASSLEVRGIQETQYF,TGTGCCAGCAGCTTAGAAGTTAGGGGGATCCAAGAGACCCAGTACTTC
many,.,TRBJ1-1,14,TRBV18,CASSLRQTNTEAFF,TGTGCCAGCTCACTAAGACAGACGAACACTGAAGCTTTCTTT
many,TRBD1,TRBJ1-3,16,TRBV11-2,CAVPAGQGARGNTIYF,TGTGCCGTACCCGCCGGACAGGGGGCGCGAGGAAACACCATATATTTT
many,.,TRBJ2-3,15,TRBV7-3,CASSSLGASTDTQYF,TGTGCCAGCAGCTCACTCGGGGCGTCCACAGATACGCAGTATTTT
many,TRBD1,TRBJ1-4,15,TRBV7-2,CASSHRTGPGEKLFF,TGTGCCAGCAGTCACAGGACAGGGCCAGGAGAAAAACTGTTTTTT
.,TRBD1,TRBJ1-5,15,TRBV7-9,CASSDRQGLDQPQHF,TGTGCCAGCAGCGACCGACAGGGTCTCGATCAGCCCCAGCATTTT
.,.,TRBJ1-1,13,TRBV7-8,CASSPPGGRGAFF,TGTGCCAGCAGCCCGCCGGGGGGGCGCGGAGCTTTCTTT
.,.,TRBJ1-2,14,TRBV6-2/TRBV6-3,CASSYSGKSYGYTF,TGTGCCAGCAGTTACTCAGGGAAGTCCTATGGCTACACCTTC
many,.,TRBJ2-1,12,TRBV7-2,CASSFSIPEQFF,TGTGCCAGCAGCTTTAGTATTCCTGAGCAGTTCTTC
.,.,TRBJ2-5,16,TRBV20-1,CSARDRALLHQETQYF,TGCAGTGCTAGAGATAGAGCGCTACTTCACCAAGAGACCCAGTACTTC
many,TRBD1,TRBJ2-1,16,TRBV19,CASSLPGGQGGNEQFF,TGTGCCAGTAGCCTACCGGGGGGACAGGGCGGGAATGAGCAGTTCTTC
.,TRBD2,TRBJ2-1,17,TRBV15,CATSRDLGGGLRNEQFF,TGTGCCACCAGCAGAGATCTTGGCGGGGGGTTGCGCAATGAGCAGTTCTTC
many,TRBD1,TRBJ1-1,15,TRBV7-2,CASSFQGAMYTEAFF,TGTGCCAGCAGCTTCCAGGGGGCTATGTACACTGAAGCTTTCTTT
many,TRBD2,TRBJ2-7,16,TRBV7-2,CASSRHSGASSYEQYF,TGTGCCAGCAGTCGTCATAGCGGGGCCAGCTCCTACGAGCAGTACTTC
many,.,TRBJ2-2,13,TRBV11-2,CASSLGLTGELFF,TGTGCCAGCAGCTTAGGTCTCACCGGGGAGCTGTTTTTT
many,TRBD2,TRBJ2-2,15,TRBV7-2,CASSLSGGANGELFF,TGTGCCAGCAGCTTAAGCGGGGGGGCGAACGGGGAGCTGTTTTTT
few,.,TRBJ1-1,12,TRBV28,CASSAGLSEAFF,TGTGCCAGCAGTGCAGGGTTAAGTGAAGCTTTCTTT
few,.,TRBJ2-1,14,TRBV20-1,CSASPSSRANEQFF,TGCAGTGCTAGCCCCTCTTCTAGGGCCAATGAGCAGTTCTTC
many,.,TRBJ1-2,12,TRBV28,CASRTNNYGYTF,TGTGCCAGCAGAACAAATAACTATGGCTACACCTTC
.,.,TRBJ1-2,14,TRBV29-1,CSAEGGDYTYGYTF,TGCAGCGCCGAAGGGGGGGACTATACCTATGGCTACACCTTC
many,TRBD1,TRBJ1-2,14,TRBV6-6,CASSRGQGLEGYTF,TGTGCCAGCAGCCGGGGACAGGGGCTCGAGGGCTACACCTTC
few,TRBD2,TRBJ2-2,15,TRBV19,CASRPGTSGTGELFF,TGTGCCAGTCGACCGGGCACTAGCGGGACCGGGGAGCTGTTTTTT
many,.,TRBJ1-1,15,TRBV7-2,CASSLALRIDTEAFF,TGTGCCAGCAGCTTAGCTCTGAGGATTGACACTGAAGCTTTCTTT
many,TRBD1,TRBJ2-1,15,TRBV7-9,CASSRGDRGRNEQFF,TGTGCCAGCAGCCGTGGGGACAGGGGGCGTAATGAGCAGTTCTTC
many,TRBD1,TRBJ1-1,15,TRBV7-6,CASSTRTGFNTEAFF,TGTGCCAGCAGCACCCGGACAGGGTTTAACACTGAAGCTTTCTTT
few,TRBD1,TRBJ1-2,14,TRBV28,CASSTRTGLYGYTF,TGTGCCAGCAGTACTAGGACAGGCCTCTATGGCTACACCTTC